The T cell receptor (beta chain) described here comes from a study of T cell changes during pregnancy in multiple sclerosis. Clones were sequenced by immunoSEQ multiplex PCR, and TCRdb holds only the in-frame ones, with some missing. The sample shows around 75,000 clones, roughly 90% of them seen only once. The germline V gene encodes CDR1 SGDLS and CDR2 YYNGEE. The CDR3 length is 15 residues. Trimming removed 6 bases from V and 1 base from J, with 14 bases in between. V is TRBV9 and J is TRBJ2-1, with unresolved D. The material sequenced was CD4+ T cells from peripheral blood mononuclear cells, taken in the third trimester of pregnancy. The source of this sequence is a female donor in good health, enrolled as a control in a pregnancy study. The CDR3 is CASTREGRSYNEQFF. The CDR3 bases are TGTGCCAGCACCCGAGAAGGCAGGTCCTACAATGAGCAGTTCTTC.